This entry describes one T cell receptor beta chain. The data originate from a study of blood T cell repertoires in COVID-19. Recovery meant two consecutive negative NP/OP PCR tests, professional clearance, or resolved symptoms. The V gene's germline CDR1 is WSHSY and CDR2 SAAADI. This CDR3 comprises 15 residues. Trimming removed 6 bases from V and 3 bases from J; junction bases left unmatched: 8. This table comes from immunoSEQ multiplex PCR, and its TCRdb copy is limited to in-frame clones, with some not included. The repertoire holds a few hundred thousand clones, with nearly 90% as singletons. The sequence was obtained from a woman aged 25 to 39 who had recovered from COVID-19. Sequencing was done on a sample of PBMCs or T cells enriched from blood (not recorded which). This sequence joins TRBV10-2 and TRBJ1-2; 9 bases are a match to TRBD1. The CDR3 DNA is TGCGCCAGCAGGGATACGGGACAGGGCGACTATGGCTACACCTTC. It codes for CASRDTGQGDYGYTF.